Sequencing of this TCR beta chain was carried out in a study of beta chain bispecific antibodies for T cell cancers. Background on the study: TRBV sequencing of surviving healthy T cells measured each family's depletion. Surface TRBV12 (TRBV12-3) was on Jurkat, TRBV5-5 on HPB-ALL. Whole-study results and caveats: The leukemia cells, rather than normal T cells, gave most of the targeted TRBV signal.

The ends were cut back, 7 bases at V and 1 base at J, with 16 bases in the middle. The CDR3 sequence is 15 residues long. This clonotype was detected ten times or more. Its antigen is not identified. Either OKT3 anti-CD3 antibody or CD3/CD28 beads expanded T cells from blood mononuclear cells over about three days. Cocultures held 5 x 10^4 normal T cells, 5 x 10^4 targets, and bispecific antibody. Unique molecular identifier barcodes measured each clonotype's abundance. TCRdb passed the 5' RACE reads through MiXCR, listing each CDR3 protein once. The sample records around 15,000 distinct CDR3 sequences, around 2.1% being singletons.

This receptor was taken from a human donor in good health. Some clones in this sample may be carry-over from other donors' samples. Input material: healthy donor T cells cultured with leukemia cells. The chain links TRBV12-3 or TRBV12-4 to TRBJ1-1; D gene unclear. The CDR3 is CASTETDLSNTEAFF. The CDR3 DNA reads TGTGCCAGCACTGAAACCGACCTATCGAACACTGAAGCTTTCTTT.